A selection of T cell receptor beta chains follows, all from one sample in a study of cytotoxic CD8 clonotypes in ibrutinib-treated CLL. The repertoire was sequenced with immunoSEQ multiplex PCR; TCRdb's copy has only in-frame clones and lacks some. The profile shows over 250,000 clones, roughly three quarters of them singletons. The sample was PBMCs, taken at disease progression, from a patient treated with ibrutinib. These TCRs come from a human donor with chronic lymphocytic leukemia. The CDR3 runs from the conserved cysteine through the conserved F or W. D genes are given only for firm matches. The size of a clone is reported for some rows only, either as once, few or many, or as a class for expanded clones.

clone size	D gene	V gene	J gene	CDR3 protein	CDR3 DNA
NA	TRBD2	TRBV6-5	TRBJ2-3	CASRDRGGSTDTQYF	TGTGCCAGCAGGGACCGGGGGGGCTCGACAGATACGCAGTATTTT
NA	TRBD1	TRBV7-6	TRBJ1-2	CASSLGQGDNYGYTF	TGTGCCAGCAGCTTAGGCCAGGGGGACAACTATGGCTACACCTTC
NA	NA	TRBV12-5	TRBJ1-3	CASGLVHGVGTIYF	TGTGCTAGTGGTTTGGTACATGGGGTAGGCACCATATATTTT
NA	NA	TRBV9	TRBJ2-5	CASSPGVQVVGETQYF	TGTGCCAGCAGCCCGGGGGTACAGGTGGTAGGAGAGACCCAGTACTTC
NA	NA	TRBV27	TRBJ2-7	CASSLSGGQRHEQYF	TGTGCCAGCAGTTTATCGGGGGGGCAGAGGCACGAGCAGTACTTC
few	TRBD2	TRBV28	TRBJ2-1	CASSPGLAGVIDNEQFF	TGTGCCAGCAGTCCAGGACTAGCGGGAGTAATAGACAATGAGCAGTTCTTC
NA	NA	TRBV7-2	TRBJ1-2	CASSLRAYGYTF	TGTGCCAGCAGCCTCCGGGCCTATGGCTACACCTTC
NA	NA	TRBV7-3	TRBJ2-3	CASSLRRSDTQYF	TGTGCCAGCAGCTTAAGGCGGTCAGATACGCAGTATTTT
NA	NA	TRBV29-1	TRBJ2-7	CSVRGGNYEQYF	TGCAGCGTCCGAGGGGGAAACTACGAGCAGTACTTC
NA	NA	TRBV7-9	TRBJ2-7	CASSLALTGASNEQYF	TGTGCCAGCAGCTTAGCGTTAACAGGCGCGTCCAACGAGCAGTACTTC
NA	NA	TRBV6-1	TRBJ1-6	CASSGAVPSYNSPLHF	TGTGCCAGCAGTGGGGCTGTTCCCTCCTATAATTCACCCCTCCACTTT
once	NA	TRBV11-3	TRBJ2-1	CASSLDPFGYNEQFF	TGTGCCAGCAGCTTAGACCCGTTTGGGTACAATGAGCAGTTCTTC
NA	TRBD1	TRBV10-3	TRBJ1-1	CAIRGQGNTEAFF	TGTGCCATCAGGGGACAGGGGAACACTGAAGCTTTCTTT
NA	TRBD2	TRBV18	TRBJ2-5	CASSPGLAAETQYF	TGTGCCAGCTCACCGGGACTAGCGGCAGAGACCCAGTACTTC
NA	NA	TRBV15	TRBJ2-7	CATSREPHYEQYF	TGTGCCACCAGCAGAGAACCCCACTACGAGCAGTACTTC
NA	NA	TRBV9	TRBJ2-1	CASSAGSANEQFF	TGTGCCAGCAGCGCAGGAAGCGCCAATGAGCAGTTCTTC
NA	TRBD1	TRBV5-1	TRBJ2-2	CASSLDGTVNTGELFF	TGCGCCAGCAGCTTGGATGGGACAGTGAACACCGGGGAGCTGTTTTTT
NA	NA	TRBV5-5	TRBJ2-7	CASSLRRDISYEQYF	TGTGCCAGCAGCCTCCGCCGGGACATCTCCTACGAGCAGTACTTC
NA	TRBD2	TRBV28	TRBJ2-7	CASSFALRTSGSNEQYF	TGTGCCAGCAGCTTCGCTCTTCGGACTAGCGGGAGTAACGAGCAGTACTTC
NA	TRBD1	TRBV7-2	TRBJ1-2	CASSSTGLTLLGYTF	TGTGCCAGCAGCTCGACAGGGCTAACGCTGTTGGGCTACACCTTC
NA	NA	TRBV4-1	TRBJ1-1	CASSSQADNTEAFF	TGCGCCAGCAGCTCTCAGGCAGACAACACTGAAGCTTTCTTT
NA	NA	TRBV19	TRBJ2-2	CASSISGAGTGELFF	TGTGCCAGTAGTATTAGTGGGGCTGGTACCGGGGAGCTGTTTTTT
NA	NA	TRBV2	TRBJ2-3	CASTPHSTQYF	TGTGCCAGCACCCCTCATTCTACGCAGTATTTT
NA	NA	TRBV4-1	TRBJ2-1	CASSRTNGEYNEQFF	TGCGCCAGCAGCCGGACAAACGGGGAGTACAATGAGCAGTTCTTC
few	TRBD1	TRBV18	TRBJ1-2	CASSETVTGVDGYTF	TGTGCCAGCTCAGAGACCGTGACAGGGGTCGATGGCTACACCTTC
NA	TRBD1	TRBV29-1	TRBJ2-5	CSVEGWDREETQYF	TGCAGCGTTGAAGGGTGGGACAGGGAAGAGACCCAGTACTTC
few	TRBD1	TRBV6-1	TRBJ1-2	CASTSTGFGYGYTF	TGTGCCAGCACCTCGACAGGGTTTGGCTATGGCTACACCTTC
once	NA	TRBV23-1	TRBJ1-1	CASSQSEGGNTEAFF	TGCGCCAGCAGTCAATCGGAGGGTGGGAACACTGAAGCTTTCTTT
NA	NA	TRBV9	TRBJ2-3	CASSPHEDTQYF	TGTGCCAGCAGCCCTCACGAGGATACGCAGTATTTT
few	NA	TRBV28	TRBJ1-4	CASFGEKLFF	TGTGCCAGCTTTGGTGAAAAACTGTTTTTT
NA	NA	TRBV6-5	TRBJ1-1	CASSRGFNTEAFF	TGTGCCAGCAGCAGGGGATTCAACACTGAAGCTTTCTTT
once	NA	TRBV6-5	TRBJ2-5	CASSYSTGIQETQYF	TGTGCCAGCAGTTACTCGACCGGGATCCAAGAGACCCAGTACTTC
few	TRBD2	TRBV9	TRBJ2-3	CASSVLAGANRRTDTQYF	TGTGCCAGCAGCGTACTAGCGGGAGCCAATCGACGCACAGATACGCAGTATTTT
few	TRBD2	TRBV7-8	TRBJ2-7	CASSPGLAVPGYF	TGTGCCAGCAGCCCGGGACTAGCGGTCCCCGGGTACTTC
few	NA	TRBV5-1	TRBJ1-2	CASKGTYGYTF	TGCGCCAGCAAGGGTACCTATGGCTACACCTTC
NA	NA	TRBV6-5	TRBJ1-1	CASKAPVMAEAFF	TGTGCCAGCAAAGCCCCCGTAATGGCTGAAGCTTTCTTT
NA	TRBD1	TRBV28	TRBJ1-3	CASSRWDSNSGNTIYF	TGTGCCAGCAGTCGCTGGGACAGCAACTCTGGAAACACCATATATTTT
NA	TRBD1	TRBV12-5	TRBJ1-3	CASGTGDRHTGNTIYF	TGTGCTAGTGGTACCGGGGACAGGCACACTGGAAACACCATATATTTT
NA	NA	TRBV18	TRBJ2-5	CASSLTVYQETQYF	TGTGCCAGCTCACTGACAGTGTACCAAGAGACCCAGTACTTC
NA	NA	TRBV9	TRBJ2-1	CASSTDTHNEQFF	TGTGCCAGCAGCACAGACACCCACAATGAGCAGTTCTTC